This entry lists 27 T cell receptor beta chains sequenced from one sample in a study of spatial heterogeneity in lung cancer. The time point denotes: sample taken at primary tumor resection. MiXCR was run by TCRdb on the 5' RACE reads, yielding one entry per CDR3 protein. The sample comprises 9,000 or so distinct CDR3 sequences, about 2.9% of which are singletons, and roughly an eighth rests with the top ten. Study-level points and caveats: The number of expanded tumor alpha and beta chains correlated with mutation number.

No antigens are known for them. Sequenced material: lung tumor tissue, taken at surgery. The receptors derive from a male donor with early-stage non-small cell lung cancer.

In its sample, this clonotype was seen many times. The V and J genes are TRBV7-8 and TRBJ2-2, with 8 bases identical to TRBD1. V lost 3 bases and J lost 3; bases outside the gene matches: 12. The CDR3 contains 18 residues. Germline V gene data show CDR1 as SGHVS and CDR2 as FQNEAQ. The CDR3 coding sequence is TGTGCCAGCAGCTTGCGGACAGGGAAACTCGCCTACACCGGGGAGCTGTTTTTT. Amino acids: CASSLRTGKLAYTGELFF.

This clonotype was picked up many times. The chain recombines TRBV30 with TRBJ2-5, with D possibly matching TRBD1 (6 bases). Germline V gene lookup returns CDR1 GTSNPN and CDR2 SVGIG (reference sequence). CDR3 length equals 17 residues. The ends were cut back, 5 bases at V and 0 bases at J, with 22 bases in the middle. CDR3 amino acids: CAWGDRTYPVYQETQYF. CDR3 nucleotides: TGTGCCTGGGGCGACAGGACCTACCCAGTGTACCAAGAGACCCAGTACTTC. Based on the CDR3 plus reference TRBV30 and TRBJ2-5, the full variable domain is SQTIHQWPATLVQPVGSPLSLECTVEGTSNPNLYWYRQAAGRGLQLLFYSVGIGQISSEVPQNLSASRPQDRQFILSSKKLLLSDSGFYLCAWGDRTYPVYQETQYFGPGTRLLVL.

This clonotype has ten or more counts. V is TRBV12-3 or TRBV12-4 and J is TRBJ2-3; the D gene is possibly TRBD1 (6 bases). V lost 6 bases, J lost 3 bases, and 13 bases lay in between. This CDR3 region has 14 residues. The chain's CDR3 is CASSEIQGTDTQYF. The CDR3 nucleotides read TGTGCCAGCAGCGAAATACAGGGTACAGATACGCAGTATTTT.

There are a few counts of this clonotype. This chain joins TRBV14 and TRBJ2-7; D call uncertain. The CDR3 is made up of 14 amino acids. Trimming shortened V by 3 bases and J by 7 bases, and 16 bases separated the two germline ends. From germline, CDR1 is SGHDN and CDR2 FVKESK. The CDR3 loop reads CASSQGSLRSEQYF. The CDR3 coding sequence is TGTGCCAGCAGCCAGGGTTCGCTCCGTAGTGAGCAGTACTTC.

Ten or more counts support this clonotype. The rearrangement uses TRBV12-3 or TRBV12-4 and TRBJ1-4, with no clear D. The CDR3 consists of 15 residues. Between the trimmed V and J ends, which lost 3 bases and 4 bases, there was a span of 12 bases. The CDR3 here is CASSFSQVVNEKLFF. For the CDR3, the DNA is TGTGCCAGCAGTTTCTCCCAGGTTGTTAATGAAAAACTGTTTTTT.

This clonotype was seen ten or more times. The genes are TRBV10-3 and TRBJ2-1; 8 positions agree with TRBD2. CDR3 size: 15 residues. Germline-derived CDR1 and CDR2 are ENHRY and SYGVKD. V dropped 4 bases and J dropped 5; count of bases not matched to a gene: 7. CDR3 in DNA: TGTGCCATCAGTGGGTCCGGGACTAGGAACAATGAGCAGTTCTTC. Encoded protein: CAISGSGTRNNEQFF.

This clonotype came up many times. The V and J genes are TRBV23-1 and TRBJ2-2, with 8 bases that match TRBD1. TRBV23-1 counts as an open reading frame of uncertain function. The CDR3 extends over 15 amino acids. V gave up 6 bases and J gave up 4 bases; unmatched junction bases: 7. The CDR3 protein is CASRSGQGTTGELFF. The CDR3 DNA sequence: TGCGCCAGCAGGTCCGGACAGGGCACCACCGGGGAGCTGTTTTTT.

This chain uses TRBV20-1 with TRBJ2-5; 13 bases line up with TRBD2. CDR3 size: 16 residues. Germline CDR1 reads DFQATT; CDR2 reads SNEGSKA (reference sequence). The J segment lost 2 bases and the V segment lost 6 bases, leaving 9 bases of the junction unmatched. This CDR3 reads CSAQGLAGILQETQYF. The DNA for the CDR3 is TGCAGTGCCCAGGGACTAGCGGGAATCCTACAAGAGACCCAGTACTTC.

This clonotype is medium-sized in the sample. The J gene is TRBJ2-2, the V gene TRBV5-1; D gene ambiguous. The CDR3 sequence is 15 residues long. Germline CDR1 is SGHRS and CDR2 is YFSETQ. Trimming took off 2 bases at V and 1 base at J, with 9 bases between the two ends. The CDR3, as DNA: TGCGCCAGCAGCTTAGGTTATATGAACACCGGGGAGCTGTTTTTT. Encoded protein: CASSLGYMNTGELFF.

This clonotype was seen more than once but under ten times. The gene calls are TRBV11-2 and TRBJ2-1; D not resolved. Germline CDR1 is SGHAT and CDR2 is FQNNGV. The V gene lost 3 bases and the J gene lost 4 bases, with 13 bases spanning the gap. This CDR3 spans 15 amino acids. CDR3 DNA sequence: TGTGCCAGCAGCTTGGGCACCGCGGCGTACAATGAGCAGTTCTTC. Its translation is CASSLGTAAYNEQFF.

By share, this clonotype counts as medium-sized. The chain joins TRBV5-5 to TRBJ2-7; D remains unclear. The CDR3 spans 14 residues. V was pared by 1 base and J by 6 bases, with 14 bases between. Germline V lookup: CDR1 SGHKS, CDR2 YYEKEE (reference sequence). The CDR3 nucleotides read TGTGCCAGCAGCTTGTCGGGCGGCACTCCCGAGCAGTACTTC. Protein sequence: CASSLSGGTPEQYF.

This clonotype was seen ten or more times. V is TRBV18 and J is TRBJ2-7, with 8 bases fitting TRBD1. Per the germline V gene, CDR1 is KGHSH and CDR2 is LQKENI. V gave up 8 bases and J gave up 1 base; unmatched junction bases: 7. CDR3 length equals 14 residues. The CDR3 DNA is TGTGCCAGCCTCCCGACAGGGGATTCCTACGAGCAGTACTTC. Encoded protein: CASLPTGDSYEQYF.

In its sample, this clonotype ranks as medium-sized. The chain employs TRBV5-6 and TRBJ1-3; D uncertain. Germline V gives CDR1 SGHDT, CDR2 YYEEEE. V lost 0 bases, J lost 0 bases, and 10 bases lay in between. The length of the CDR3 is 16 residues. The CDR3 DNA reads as TGTGCCAGCAGCTTGGGGCCAGGACGCTCTGGAAACACCATATATTTT. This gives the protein CASSLGPGRSGNTIYF. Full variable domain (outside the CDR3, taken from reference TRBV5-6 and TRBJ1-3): DAGVTQSPTHLIKTRGQQVTLRCSPKSGHDTVSWYQQALGQGPQFIFQYYEEEERQRGNFPDRFSGHQFPNYSSELNVNALLLGDSALYLCASSLGPGRSGNTIYFGEGSWLTVV.

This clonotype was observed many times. The CDR3 DNA reads as TGTGCCAGCTCACCGGGACAGGTTTCCTCTGGGGCCAACGTCCTGACTTTC. Translated: CASSPGQVSSGANVLTF. The V and J genes are TRBV18 and TRBJ2-6; TRBD1 aligns across 8 bases. CDR1 and CDR2 from the germline V gene are KGHSH and LQKENI. CDR3 length equals 17 residues. V was pared by 3 bases and J by 0 bases, with 4 bases of the junction left unmatched. The full variable domain, completed using reference TRBV18 and TRBJ2-6, is NAGVMQNPRHLVRRRGQEARLRCSPMKGHSHVYWYRQLPEEGLKFMVYLQKENIIDESGMPKERFSAEFPKEGPSILRIQQVVRGDSAAYFCASSPGQVSSGANVLTFGAGSRLTVL.

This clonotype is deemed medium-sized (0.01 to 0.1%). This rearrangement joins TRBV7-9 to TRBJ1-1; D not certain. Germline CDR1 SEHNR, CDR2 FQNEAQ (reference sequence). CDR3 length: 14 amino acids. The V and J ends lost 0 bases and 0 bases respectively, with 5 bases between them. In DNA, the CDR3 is TGTGCCAGCAGCTTAGCTGGGGTGAACACTGAAGCTTTCTTT. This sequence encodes CASSLAGVNTEAFF.

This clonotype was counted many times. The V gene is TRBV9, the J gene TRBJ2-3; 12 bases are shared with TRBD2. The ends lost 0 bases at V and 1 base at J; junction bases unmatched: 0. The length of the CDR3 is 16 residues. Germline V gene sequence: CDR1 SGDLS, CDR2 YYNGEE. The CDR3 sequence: CASSVGTSGGTDTQYF. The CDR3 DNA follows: TGTGCCAGCAGCGTAGGGACTAGCGGGGGCACAGATACGCAGTATTTT. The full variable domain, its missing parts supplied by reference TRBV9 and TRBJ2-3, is DSGVTQTPKHLITATGQRVTLRCSPRSGDLSVYWYQQSLDQGLQFLIQYYNGEERAKGNILERFSAQQFPDLHSELNLSSLELGDSALYFCASSVGTSGGTDTQYFGPGTRLTVL.

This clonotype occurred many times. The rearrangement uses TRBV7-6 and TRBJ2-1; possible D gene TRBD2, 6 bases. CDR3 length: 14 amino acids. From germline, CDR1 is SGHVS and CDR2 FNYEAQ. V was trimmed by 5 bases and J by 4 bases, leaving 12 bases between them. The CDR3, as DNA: TGTGCCAGCAGCCCGCCCCGGGGGTACAATGAGCAGTTCTTC. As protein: CASSPPRGYNEQFF.

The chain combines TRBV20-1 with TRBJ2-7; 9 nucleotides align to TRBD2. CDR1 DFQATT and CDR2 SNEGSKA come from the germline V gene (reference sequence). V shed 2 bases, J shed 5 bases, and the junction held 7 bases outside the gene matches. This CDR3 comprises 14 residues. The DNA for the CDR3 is TGCAGTGCTAGAAAGGGCGGGGGGGCCAACGAGCAGTACTTC. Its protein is CSARKGGGANEQYF.

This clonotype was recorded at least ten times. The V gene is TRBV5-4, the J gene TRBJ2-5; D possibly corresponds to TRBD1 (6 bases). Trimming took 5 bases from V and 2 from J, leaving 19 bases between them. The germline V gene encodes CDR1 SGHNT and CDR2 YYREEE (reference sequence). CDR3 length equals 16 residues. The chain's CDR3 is CASSRRTASLQETQYF. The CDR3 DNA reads TGTGCCAGCAGTCGAAGGACAGCAAGTTTACAAGAGACCCAGTACTTC.

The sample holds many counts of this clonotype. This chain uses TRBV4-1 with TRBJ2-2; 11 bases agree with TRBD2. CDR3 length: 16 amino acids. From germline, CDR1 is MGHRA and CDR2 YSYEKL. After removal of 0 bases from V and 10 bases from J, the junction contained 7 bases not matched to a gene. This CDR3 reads CASSQDRASGGPELFF. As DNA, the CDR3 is TGCGCCAGCAGCCAAGATAGGGCTAGCGGGGGGCCGGAGCTGTTTTTT.

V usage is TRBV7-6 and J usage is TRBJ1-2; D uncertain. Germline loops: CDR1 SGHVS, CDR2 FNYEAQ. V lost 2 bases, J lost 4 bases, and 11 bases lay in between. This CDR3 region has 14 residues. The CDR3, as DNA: TGTGCCAGCAGCTTAAGGATTACGGGCTATGGCTACACCTTC. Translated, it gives CASSLRITGYGYTF.

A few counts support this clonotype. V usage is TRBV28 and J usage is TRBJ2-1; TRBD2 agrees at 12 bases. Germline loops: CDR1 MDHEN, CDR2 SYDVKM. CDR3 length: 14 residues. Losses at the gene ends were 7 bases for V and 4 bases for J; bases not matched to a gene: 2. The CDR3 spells CASKLAGGYNEQFF. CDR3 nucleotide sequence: TGTGCCAGCAAACTAGCGGGGGGTTACAATGAGCAGTTCTTC.

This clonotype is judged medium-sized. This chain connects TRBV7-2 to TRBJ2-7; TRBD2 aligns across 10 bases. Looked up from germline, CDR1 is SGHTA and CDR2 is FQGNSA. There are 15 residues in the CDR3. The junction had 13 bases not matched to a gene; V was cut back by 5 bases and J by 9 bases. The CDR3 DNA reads TGTGCCAGCAGCGCCGGGACTAGCGCCCCGTCGGGGCAGTACTTC. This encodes CASSAGTSAPSGQYF.

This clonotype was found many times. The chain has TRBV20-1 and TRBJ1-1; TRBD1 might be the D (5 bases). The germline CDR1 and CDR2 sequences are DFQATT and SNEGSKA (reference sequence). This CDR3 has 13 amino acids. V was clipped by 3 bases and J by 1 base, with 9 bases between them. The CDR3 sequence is CSARPTGNTEAFF. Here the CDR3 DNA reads TGCAGTGCTAGGCCCACAGGGAACACTGAAGCTTTCTTT.

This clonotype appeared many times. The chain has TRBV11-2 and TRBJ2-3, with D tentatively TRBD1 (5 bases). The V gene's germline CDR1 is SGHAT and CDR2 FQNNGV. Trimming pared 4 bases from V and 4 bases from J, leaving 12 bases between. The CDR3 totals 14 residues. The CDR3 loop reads CASSSKTDSDTQYF. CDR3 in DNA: TGTGCCAGCAGCTCAAAGACAGACTCAGATACGCAGTATTTT.

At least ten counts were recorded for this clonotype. CDR3 sequence: CASSFPGQGTYEQYF. The CDR3 DNA sequence: TGTGCCAGCAGTTTTCCGGGACAGGGAACCTACGAGCAGTACTTC. This chain uses TRBV12-3 or TRBV12-4 with TRBJ2-7, with 9 bases fitting TRBD1. J lost 2 bases, V lost 3 bases, and 5 bases had no gene match. The CDR3 runs 15 residues.

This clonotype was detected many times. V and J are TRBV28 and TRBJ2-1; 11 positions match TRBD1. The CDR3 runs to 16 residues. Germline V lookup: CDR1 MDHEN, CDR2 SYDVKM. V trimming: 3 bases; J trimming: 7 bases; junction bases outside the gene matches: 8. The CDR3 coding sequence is TGTGCCAGCAGTTTCCGAGGACAGGGGGCCGGAAATGAGCAGTTCTTC. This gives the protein CASSFRGQGAGNEQFF. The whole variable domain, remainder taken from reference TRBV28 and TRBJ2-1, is DVKVTQSSRYLVKRTGEKVFLECVQDMDHENMFWYRQDPGLGLRLIYFSYDVKMKEKGDIPEGYSVSREKKERFSLILESASTNQTSMYLCASSFRGQGAGNEQFFGPGTRLTVL.